The 17 T cell receptor beta chains below were found in one sample sequenced in a study of CD8+CD57+ T cells in acquired aplastic anemia. The study profiled TCR beta VDJ and CDR3 using genomic DNA as template. A single record per CDR3 protein comes from TCRdb applying MiXCR to the reads. The sample includes about 220,000 distinct CDR3 sequences, almost 35% of them seen just once. Source material: sorted CD4+, CD8+, or CD8+CD57+ T cells (not recorded which) from PBMCs. These receptors came from a human donor in good health, serving as a control.

Ten or more counts support this clonotype. This chain links TRBV7-2 with TRBJ2-3, with D unresolved. Germline V CDR1 and CDR2: SGHTA, FQGNSA. The CDR3 length is 13 residues. The V gene lost 4 bases and the J gene lost 0 bases, with 5 bases spanning the gap. The CDR3 coding sequence is TGTGCCAGCAGCTCGACTAGCACAGATACGCAGTATTTT. Its translation: CASSSTSTDTQYF.

The rearrangement uses TRBV2 and TRBJ2-2; TRBD1 matches at 10 bases. CDR1 is SNHLY and CDR2 is FYNNEI in the germline V gene. The CDR3 is made up of 17 amino acids. The ends lost 6 bases at V and 3 bases at J; junction bases unmatched: 10. The DNA of the CDR3 is TGTGCCAGCAGCGGACCCAGACAGGGGGCGGACACCGGGGAGCTGTTTTTT. Translated, it gives CASSGPRQGADTGELFF.

The chain employs TRBV11-1 and TRBJ1-1, with TRBD1 matching 9 bases. Germline V gives CDR1 SGHAT, CDR2 FQDESV (reference sequence). V dropped 5 bases and J dropped 5; count of bases not matched to a gene: 18. CDR3 length: 18 residues. Here the CDR3 DNA reads TGTGCCAGCAGCGTACCCCCCGGGACAGGGATCCTGGGGACTGAAGCTTTCTTT. The encoded protein is CASSVPPGTGILGTEAFF.

This rearrangement joins TRBV3-1 to TRBJ2-1, with D perhaps assigned TRBD1 or TRBD2 (5 bases each). With 1 base removed from V and 9 bases from J, the gap between germline ends came to 13 bases. This CDR3 comprises 14 residues. Germline assignment: CDR1 LGHDT and CDR2 YNNKEL (reference sequence). The DNA of the CDR3 is TGTGCCAGCAGCCAAGTTGGAGGTCAGGGTGAGCAGTTCTTC. This gives the protein CASSQVGGQGEQFF.

This clonotype was detected ten times or more. The V and J genes are TRBV3-1 and TRBJ1-2; 7 bases fit TRBD1. V dropped 3 bases and J dropped 5; count of bases not matched to a gene: 6. Per germline, CDR1 LGHDT and CDR2 YNNKEL (reference sequence). CDR3 length: 14 amino acids. The CDR3 spells CASSHLDRNYGYTF. The CDR3 nucleotides are TGTGCCAGCAGCCACCTGGACAGGAATTATGGCTACACCTTC.

This clonotype turned up a few times. V is TRBV11-2 and J is TRBJ1-2; D gene ambiguous. This CDR3 has 15 residues. Germline lookup yields CDR1 SGHAT and CDR2 FQNNGV. Trimming shortened V by 1 base and J by 0 bases, and 9 bases separated the two germline ends. CDR3 protein: CASSLGPSPNYGYTF. The CDR3 DNA is TGTGCCAGCAGCTTAGGGCCCAGTCCTAACTATGGCTACACCTTC.

The rearrangement joins TRBV19 to TRBJ1-2, with 7 bases aligning to TRBD1. The J segment lost 3 bases and the V segment lost 6 bases, leaving 13 bases of the junction unmatched. Germline V gene data show CDR1 as LNHDA and CDR2 as SQIVND (reference sequence). This CDR3 has 16 amino acids. The CDR3 nucleotides are TGTGCCAGTAGAACCCCCCGCCGACAGGGCGACTATGGCTACACCTTC. It codes for CASRTPRRQGDYGYTF.

The rearrangement uses TRBV4-1 and TRBJ1-1; 7 bases agree with TRBD1. The germline V gene encodes CDR1 MGHRA and CDR2 YSYEKL. The CDR3 has 15 amino acids. The ends lost 4 bases at V and 1 base at J; junction bases unmatched: 6. CDR3 residues: CASSRGDRSNTEAFF. CDR3 sequence (DNA): TGCGCCAGCAGCCGGGGGGACAGATCGAACACTGAAGCTTTCTTT.

This clonotype was counted at least ten times. The genes are TRBV20-1 and TRBJ2-7; TRBD2 matches at 10 bases. The trim removed 1 base at V and 0 bases at J, leaving 6 bases unmatched. Germline CDR1 DFQATT, CDR2 SNEGSKA (reference sequence). The CDR3 is 16 amino acids. This CDR3 reads CSARGLAGAPSYEQYF. CDR3 nucleotide sequence: TGCAGTGCTAGAGGGCTAGCGGGGGCTCCCTCCTACGAGCAGTACTTC.

This clonotype was seen repeatedly, ten times or more. The rearrangement uses TRBV12-3 or TRBV12-4 and TRBJ1-2; 9 nucleotides align to TRBD1. V lost 5 bases, J lost 4 bases, and 5 bases stayed unmatched. The CDR3 loop spans 14 amino acids. The CDR3 here is CASSLGQGSYGYTF. In nucleotides, the CDR3 is TGTGCCAGCAGTCTGGGACAGGGATCCTATGGCTACACCTTC.

The V gene is TRBV2, the J gene TRBJ2-7; D is possibly TRBD1 or TRBD2 (5 bases each). In germline, CDR1 is SNHLY, CDR2 FYNNEI. The CDR3 contains 14 residues. The V end was cut by 6 bases, the J end by 7 bases, with 19 bases between. Written as DNA, the CDR3 is TGTGCCAGCAGCCCCGGGACGCACATGGGGGAGCAGTACTTC. It translates to CASSPGTHMGEQYF. Full variable domain (outside the CDR3, taken from reference TRBV2 and TRBJ2-7): EPEVTQTPSHQVTQMGQEVILRCVPISNHLYFYWYRQILGQKVEFLVSFYNNEISEKSEIFDDQFSVERPDGSNFTLKIRSTKLEDSAMYFCASSPGTHMGEQYFGPGTRLTVT.

The table lists this clonotype with many counts. Mismatch with germline at one junction end may stem from a read error. The chain combines TRBV6-5 with TRBJ1-5; no clear D. The CDR3 runs 14 residues. Germline V gives CDR1 MNHEY, CDR2 SVGAGI. CDR3 amino acids: CASSYRVSSQPQHF. The DNA of the CDR3 is TGTGCCAGCAGTTACAGGGTCAGCAGTCAGCCCCAGCATTTT.

The rearrangement uses TRBV12-3 or TRBV12-4 and TRBJ1-1; 7 nucleotides match TRBD1. V trimming: 3 bases; J trimming: 4 bases; junction bases outside the gene matches: 8. The CDR3 is 15 amino acids. DNA of the CDR3: TGTGCCAGCAGTTTCCTGACACAGGGGACCACTGAAGCTTTCTTT. This encodes CASSFLTQGTTEAFF.

This clonotype was counted between two and nine times. Since no conserved phenylalanine or tryptophan closes the CDR3, a read error is the likely cause. No DNA is shown, since the ends of the CDR3 on it are uncertain; the CDR3 is the one TCRdb lists. This sequence joins TRBV11-1 and TRBJ2-6; the table's D call, TRBD2, has no DNA check behind it. Germline CDR1 and CDR2: SGHAT and FQDESV (reference sequence). The CDR3 extends over 19 residues, inclusive of both ends. The CDR3 is CASRTSGSHSVPGANVLAS.

This clonotype was observed at least ten times. The chain employs TRBV7-2 and TRBJ2-5; the match to TRBD2 covers 11 bases. The germline gives CDR1 SGHTA, CDR2 FQGNSA. This CDR3 region has 14 residues. V was clipped by 6 bases and J by 5 bases; unmatched bases: 5. The CDR3 DNA follows: TGTGCCAGCAGTAGACTAGCGGGGAGGGAGACCCAGTACTTC. It is translated as CASSRLAGRETQYF.

Many counts were recorded for this clonotype. V gene TRBV7-2 combines with J gene TRBJ1-2; D call uncertain. CDR1 is SGHTA and CDR2 is FQGNSA in the germline V gene. V was clipped by 3 bases and J by 4 bases, with 9 bases between them. This CDR3 spans 13 amino acids. CDR3 residues: CASSFAGPYGYTF. The CDR3 DNA follows: TGTGCCAGCAGCTTCGCGGGTCCCTATGGCTACACCTTC. Using reference TRBV7-2 and TRBJ1-2 for the parts outside the CDR3, the full variable domain is GAGVSQSPSNKVTEKGKDVELRCDPISGHTALYWYRQSLGQGLEFLIYFQGNSAPDKSGLPSDRFSAERTGGSVSTLTIQRTQQEDSAVYLCASSFAGPYGYTFGSGTRLTVV.

This clonotype was seen more than once but under ten times. The genes are TRBV10-2 and TRBJ2-7; TRBD1 matches at 10 bases. J lost 6 bases, V lost 6 bases, and 14 bases had no gene match. Looked up from germline, CDR1 is WSHSY and CDR2 is SAAADI. CDR3 size: 16 residues. As DNA, the CDR3 is TGCGCCAGCAGCCAGGAAAAGACAGGGGGCCGCTGCGAGCAGTACTTC. The encoded protein is CASSQEKTGGRCEQYF.